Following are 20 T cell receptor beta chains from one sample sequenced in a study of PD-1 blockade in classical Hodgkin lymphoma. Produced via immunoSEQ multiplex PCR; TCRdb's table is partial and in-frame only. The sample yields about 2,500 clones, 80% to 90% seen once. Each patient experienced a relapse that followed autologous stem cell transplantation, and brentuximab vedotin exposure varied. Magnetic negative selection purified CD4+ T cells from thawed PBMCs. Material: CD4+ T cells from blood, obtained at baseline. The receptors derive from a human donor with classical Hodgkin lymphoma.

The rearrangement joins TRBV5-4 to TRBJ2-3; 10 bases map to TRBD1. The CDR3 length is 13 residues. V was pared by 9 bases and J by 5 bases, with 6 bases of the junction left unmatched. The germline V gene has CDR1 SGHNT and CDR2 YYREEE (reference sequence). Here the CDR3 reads CATRQGAEDTQYF. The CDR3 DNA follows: TGTGCCACCCGACAGGGGGCTGAAGATACGCAGTATTTT.

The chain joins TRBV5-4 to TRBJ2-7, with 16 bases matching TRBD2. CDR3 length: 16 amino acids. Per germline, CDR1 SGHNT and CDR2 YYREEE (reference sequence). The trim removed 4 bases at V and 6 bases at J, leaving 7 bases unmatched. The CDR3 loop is CASSGTSGRAGREQYF. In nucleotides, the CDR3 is TGTGCCAGCAGCGGGACTAGCGGGAGGGCCGGTCGCGAGCAGTACTTC.

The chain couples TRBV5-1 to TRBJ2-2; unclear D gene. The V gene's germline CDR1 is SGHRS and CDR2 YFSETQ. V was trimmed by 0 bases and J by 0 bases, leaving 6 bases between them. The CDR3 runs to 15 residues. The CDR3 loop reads CASSLDFPNTGELFF. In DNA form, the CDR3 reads TGCGCCAGCAGCTTGGACTTTCCGAACACCGGGGAGCTGTTTTTT.

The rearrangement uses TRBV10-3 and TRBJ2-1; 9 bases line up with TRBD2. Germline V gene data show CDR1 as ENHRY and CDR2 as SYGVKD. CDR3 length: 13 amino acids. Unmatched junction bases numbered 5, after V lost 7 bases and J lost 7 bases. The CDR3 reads CAITISGSNEQFF. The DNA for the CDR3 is TGTGCCATCACCATTAGCGGGAGTAATGAGCAGTTCTTC.

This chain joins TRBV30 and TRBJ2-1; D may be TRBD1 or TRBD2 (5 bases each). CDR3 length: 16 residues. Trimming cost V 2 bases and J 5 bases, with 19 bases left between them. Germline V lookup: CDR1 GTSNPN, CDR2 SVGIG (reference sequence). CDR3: CAWSSPGRGGHNEQFF. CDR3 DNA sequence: TGTGCCTGGAGTTCTCCTGGACGGGGCGGCCACAATGAGCAGTTCTTC.

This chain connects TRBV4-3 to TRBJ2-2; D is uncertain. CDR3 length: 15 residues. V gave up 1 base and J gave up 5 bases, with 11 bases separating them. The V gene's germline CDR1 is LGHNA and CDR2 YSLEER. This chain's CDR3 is CASSQGTPGTGELFF. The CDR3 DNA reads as TGCGCCAGCAGCCAAGGGACCCCCGGGACCGGGGAGCTGTTTTTT.

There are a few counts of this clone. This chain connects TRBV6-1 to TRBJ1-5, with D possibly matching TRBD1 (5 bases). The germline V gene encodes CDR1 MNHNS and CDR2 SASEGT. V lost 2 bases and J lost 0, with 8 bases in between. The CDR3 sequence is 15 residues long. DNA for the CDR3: TGTGCCAGCAGTGAACAGGACAATAGCAATCAGCCCCAGCATTTT. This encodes CASSEQDNSNQPQHF.

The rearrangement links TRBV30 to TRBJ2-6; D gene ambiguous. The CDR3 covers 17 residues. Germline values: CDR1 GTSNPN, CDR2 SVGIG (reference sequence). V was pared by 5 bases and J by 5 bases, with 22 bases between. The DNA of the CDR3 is TGTGCCTGGCCTCCCAGCGTTATAACAAGTCGGGCCAACGTCCTGACTTTC. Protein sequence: CAWPPSVITSRANVLTF.

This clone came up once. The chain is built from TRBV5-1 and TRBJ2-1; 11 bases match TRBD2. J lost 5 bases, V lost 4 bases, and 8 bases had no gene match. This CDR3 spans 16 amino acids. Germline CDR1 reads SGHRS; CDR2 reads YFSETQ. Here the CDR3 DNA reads TGCGCCAGCAGCACCGGACTAGCGGGCACGAACAATGAGCAGTTCTTC. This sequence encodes CASSTGLAGTNNEQFF.

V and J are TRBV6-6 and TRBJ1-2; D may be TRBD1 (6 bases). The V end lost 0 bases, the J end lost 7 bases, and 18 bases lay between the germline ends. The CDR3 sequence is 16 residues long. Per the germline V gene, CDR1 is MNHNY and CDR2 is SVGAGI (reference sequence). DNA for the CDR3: TGTGCCAGCAGTTACTCGACGCAGGGGTTTAATGGTGGCTACACCTTC. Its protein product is CASSYSTQGFNGGYTF.

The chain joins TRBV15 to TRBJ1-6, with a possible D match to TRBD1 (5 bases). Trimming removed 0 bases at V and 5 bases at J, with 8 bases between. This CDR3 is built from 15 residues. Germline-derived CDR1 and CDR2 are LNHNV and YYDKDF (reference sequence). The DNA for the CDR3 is TGTGCCACCAGCAGAGATCCGGACAATAATTCACCCCTCCACTTT. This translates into CATSRDPDNNSPLHF.

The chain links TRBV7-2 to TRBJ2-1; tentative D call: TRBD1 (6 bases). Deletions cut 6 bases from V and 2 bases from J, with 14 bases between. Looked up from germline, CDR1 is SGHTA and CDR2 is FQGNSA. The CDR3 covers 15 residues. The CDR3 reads CASSQTGHPYNEQFF. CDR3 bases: TGTGCCAGCAGTCAAACAGGGCACCCCTACAATGAGCAGTTCTTC.

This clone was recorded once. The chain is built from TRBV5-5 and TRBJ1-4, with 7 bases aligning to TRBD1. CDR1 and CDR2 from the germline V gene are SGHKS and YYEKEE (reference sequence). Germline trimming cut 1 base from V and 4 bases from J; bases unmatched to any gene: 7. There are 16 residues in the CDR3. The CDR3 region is CASSLWDSLYNEKLFF. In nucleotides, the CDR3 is TGTGCCAGCAGCTTGTGGGACAGCCTATATAATGAAAAACTGTTTTTT.

CDR3 sequence reads: CASSSSKQFSNQPQHF. In DNA form, the CDR3 reads TGTGCCAGTAGTTCGTCGAAACAGTTTAGCAATCAGCCCCAGCATTTT. The gene calls are TRBV19 and TRBJ1-5, with D hard to call. CDR3 length: 16 amino acids. Per the germline V gene, CDR1 is LNHDA and CDR2 is SQIVND (reference sequence). V was trimmed by 5 bases and J by 0 bases, leaving 14 bases between them.

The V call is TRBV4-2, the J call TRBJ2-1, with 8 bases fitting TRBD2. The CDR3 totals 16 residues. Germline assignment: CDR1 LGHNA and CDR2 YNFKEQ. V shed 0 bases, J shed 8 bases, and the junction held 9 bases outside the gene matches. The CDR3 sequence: CASSQDYLAGMYEQFF. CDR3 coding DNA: TGTGCCAGCAGCCAAGACTACCTAGCGGGCATGTATGAGCAGTTCTTC.

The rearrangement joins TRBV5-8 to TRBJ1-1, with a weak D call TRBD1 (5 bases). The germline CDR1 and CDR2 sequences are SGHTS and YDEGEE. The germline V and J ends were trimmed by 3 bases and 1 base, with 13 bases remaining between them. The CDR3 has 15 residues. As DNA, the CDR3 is TGTGCCAGCAGCTCACGGGGCCTACCGAACACTGAAGCTTTCTTT. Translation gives CASSSRGLPNTEAFF. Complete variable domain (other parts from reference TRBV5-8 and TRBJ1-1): EAGVTQSPTHLIKTRGQQATLRCSPISGHTSVYWYQQALGLGLQFLLWYDEGEERNRGNFPPRFSGRQFPNYSSELNVNALELEDSALYLCASSSRGLPNTEAFFGQGTRLTVV.

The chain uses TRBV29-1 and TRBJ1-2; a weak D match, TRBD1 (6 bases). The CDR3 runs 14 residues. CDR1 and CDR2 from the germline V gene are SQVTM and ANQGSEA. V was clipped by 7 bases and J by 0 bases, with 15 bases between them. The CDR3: CSARIRGSNYGYTF. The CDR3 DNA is TGCAGCGCAAGAATCAGGGGATCTAACTATGGCTACACCTTC.

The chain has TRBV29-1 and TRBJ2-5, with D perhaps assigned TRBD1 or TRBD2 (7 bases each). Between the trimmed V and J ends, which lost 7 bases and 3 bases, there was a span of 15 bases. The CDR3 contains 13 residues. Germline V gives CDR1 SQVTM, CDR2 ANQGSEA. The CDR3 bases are TGCAGCGCCCACAGGGGAGGGAAAGAGACCCAGTACTTC. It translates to CSAHRGGKETQYF.

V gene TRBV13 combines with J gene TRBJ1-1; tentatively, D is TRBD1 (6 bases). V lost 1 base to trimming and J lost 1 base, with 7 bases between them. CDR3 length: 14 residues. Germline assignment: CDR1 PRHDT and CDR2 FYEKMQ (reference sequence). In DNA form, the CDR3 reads TGTGCCAGCAGCTTAGACAGGGAGAACACTGAAGCTTTCTTT. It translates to CASSLDRENTEAFF.

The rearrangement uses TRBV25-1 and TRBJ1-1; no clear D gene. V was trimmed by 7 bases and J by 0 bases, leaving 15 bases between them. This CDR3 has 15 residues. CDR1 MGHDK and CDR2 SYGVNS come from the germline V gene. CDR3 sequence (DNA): TGTGCCAGCACCCCAACCCACCATCTGAACACTGAAGCTTTCTTT. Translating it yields CASTPTHHLNTEAFF.